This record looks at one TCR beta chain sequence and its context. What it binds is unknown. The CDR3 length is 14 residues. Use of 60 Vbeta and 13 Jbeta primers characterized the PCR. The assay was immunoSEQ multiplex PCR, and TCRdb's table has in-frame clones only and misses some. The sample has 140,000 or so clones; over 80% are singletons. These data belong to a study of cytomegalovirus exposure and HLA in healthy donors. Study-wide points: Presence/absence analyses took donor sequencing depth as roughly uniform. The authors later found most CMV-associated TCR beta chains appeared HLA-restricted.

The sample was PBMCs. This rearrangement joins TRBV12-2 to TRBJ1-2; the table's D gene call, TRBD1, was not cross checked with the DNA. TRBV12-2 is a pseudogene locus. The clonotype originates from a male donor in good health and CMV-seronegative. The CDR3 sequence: CASRPPGGSHGYTF. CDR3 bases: TGTGCAAGTCGCCCCCCAGGGGGAAGCCATGGCTACACCTTC.